Presented here are 18 T cell receptor beta chains from one specimen sequenced in a study of cytomegalovirus exposure and HLA in healthy donors. Profiled with immunoSEQ multiplex PCR; TCRdb holds only in-frame clones, not every one. Of some 87,000 clones in the sample, approximately 96% are singletons; the top ten hold 1.3%. The sequenced sample consisted of PBMCs. The receptors were gathered from a woman under 30 in good health and CMV-seronegative.

This chain links TRBV4-1 with TRBJ2-5; a weak D match, TRBD2 (6 bases). The CDR3 loop spans 15 amino acids. CDR1 MGHRA and CDR2 YSYEKL come from the germline V gene. V lost 2 bases and J 7 bases, leaving 17 bases between the germline ends. CDR3 in DNA: TGCGCCAGCAGCCAACTGGAGGGAGCAGTGGGGACCCAGTACTTC. Its protein product is CASSQLEGAVGTQYF.

J is TRBJ2-1 and V is TRBV11-3, with D maybe TRBD2 (5 bases). V shed 1 base and J shed 1 base, with 8 bases lying between them. The CDR3 length is 15 residues. Germline V gene lookup returns CDR1 SGHNT and CDR2 YENEEA. CDR3 amino acids: CASSLGGRSYNEQFF. CDR3 nucleotide sequence: TGTGCCAGCAGCTTAGGTGGGAGATCCTACAATGAGCAGTTCTTC.

The rearrangement uses TRBV5-8 and TRBJ1-2; 7 nucleotides match TRBD1. Looked up from germline, CDR1 is SGHTS and CDR2 is YDEGEE. The CDR3 is 15 residues long. Trimming took 4 bases from V and 4 from J; bases not matched to a gene: 10. The CDR3 DNA follows: TGTGCCAGCAGCCCCCGGGACAGCCTATCCTATGGCTACACCTTC. This gives the protein CASSPRDSLSYGYTF. Combining the CDR3 with reference TRBV5-8 and TRBJ1-2 gives the whole variable domain EAGVTQSPTHLIKTRGQQATLRCSPISGHTSVYWYQQALGLGLQFLLWYDEGEERNRGNFPPRFSGRQFPNYSSELNVNALELEDSALYLCASSPRDSLSYGYTFGSGTRLTVV.

The chain is built from TRBV27 and TRBJ2-3, with TRBD2 matching over 12 bases. Germline V gene data show CDR1 as MNHEY and CDR2 as SMNVEV (reference sequence). J gave up 2 bases and V 3 bases, and 3 bases lay outside the gene matches. CDR3 length equals 16 residues. The chain's CDR3 is CASSLLAGGITDTQYF. The CDR3 region has the DNA TGTGCCAGCAGTTTGCTAGCGGGAGGGATCACAGATACGCAGTATTTT.

The V gene is TRBV10-3, the J gene TRBJ2-6; 8 bases map to TRBD1. The CDR3 contains 17 residues. Losses at the gene ends were 3 bases for V and 2 bases for J; bases not matched to a gene: 6. Germline V CDR1 and CDR2: ENHRY, SYGVKD. CDR3 bases: TGTGCCATCAGTGACCAAACACAGGGGGCTGGGGCCAACGTCCTGACTTTC. It translates to CAISDQTQGAGANVLTF.

The chain is built from TRBV30 and TRBJ1-2, with 8 bases aligning to TRBD1. The CDR3 length is 14 residues. Germline lookup yields CDR1 GTSNPN and CDR2 SVGIG (reference sequence). J was trimmed by 4 bases and V by 0 bases; bases with no gene match: 4. CDR3 in DNA: TGTGCCTGGAGTGTAAAGGGGACAGGCTATGGCTACACCTTC. Translation: CAWSVKGTGYGYTF.

The rearrangement links TRBV10-3 to TRBJ2-7, with TRBD1 matching over 10 bases. The CDR3 consists of 14 residues. V gave up 0 bases and J gave up 5 bases; unmatched junction bases: 1. Per germline, CDR1 ENHRY and CDR2 SYGVKD. The CDR3 bases are TGTGCCATCAGTGAGTCGACAGGGGGCAACGAGCAGTACTTC. Translation: CAISESTGGNEQYF.

The chain uses TRBV5-4 and TRBJ1-5; 7 bases match TRBD1. CDR1 is SGHNT, CDR2 YYREEE, per germline (reference sequence). V lost 4 bases, J lost 2 bases, and 6 bases stayed unmatched. The CDR3 totals 15 residues. The CDR3 DNA follows: TGTGCCAGCAGCCAGAAAGGACAGGGCAATCAGCCCCAGCATTTT. Amino acid sequence: CASSQKGQGNQPQHF. Together with reference TRBV5-4 and TRBJ1-5, the CDR3 gives the full variable domain: ETGVTQSPTHLIKTRGQQVTLRCSSQSGHNTVSWYQQALGQGPQFIFQYYREEENGRGNFPPRFSGLQFPNYSSELNVNALELDDSALYLCASSQKGQGNQPQHFGDGTRLSIL.

The chain recombines TRBV7-8 with TRBJ2-7; D is perhaps TRBD1 (5 bases). The CDR3 covers 15 residues. Germline V gene data show CDR1 as SGHVS and CDR2 as FQNEAQ. With 6 bases removed from V and 2 bases from J, the gap between germline ends came to 17 bases. DNA of the CDR3: TGTGCCAGCAGGACTGACAGTCCTGGCCCCTACGAGCAGTACTTC. Its translation is CASRTDSPGPYEQYF.

The V call is TRBV19, the J call TRBJ1-2; weak D call: TRBD1 (6 bases). CDR1 and CDR2 from the germline V gene are LNHDA and SQIVND (reference sequence). Deletions cut 1 base from V and 2 bases from J, with 11 bases between. This CDR3 comprises 15 residues. This CDR3 is CASSIAGQPNYGYTF. In DNA, the CDR3 is TGTGCCAGTAGTATAGCCGGACAGCCCAACTATGGCTACACCTTC.

This sequence joins TRBV11-3 and TRBJ2-2; possibly TRBD1 for D (5 bases). Trimming removed 6 bases from V and 3 bases from J, with 14 bases in between. The CDR3 covers 15 residues. Per germline, CDR1 SGHNT and CDR2 YENEEA. This CDR3 is CASSFGHGYTGELFF. CDR3 DNA sequence: TGTGCCAGCAGTTTCGGACACGGATACACCGGGGAGCTGTTTTTT.

J is TRBJ1-1 and V is TRBV28, with TRBD1 matching 9 bases. V shed 3 bases, J shed 6 bases, and the junction held 8 bases outside the gene matches. CDR3 size: 15 residues. In germline, CDR1 is MDHEN, CDR2 SYDVKM. This chain's CDR3 is CASSFGDRGTPEAFF. The CDR3 region has the DNA TGTGCCAGCAGTTTCGGCGACAGGGGGACCCCTGAAGCTTTCTTT. Based on the CDR3 plus reference TRBV28 and TRBJ1-1, the full variable domain is DVKVTQSSRYLVKRTGEKVFLECVQDMDHENMFWYRQDPGLGLRLIYFSYDVKMKEKGDIPEGYSVSREKKERFSLILESASTNQTSMYLCASSFGDRGTPEAFFGQGTRLTVV.

This rearrangement joins TRBV9 to TRBJ2-3, with D perhaps matching TRBD2 (5 bases). The CDR3 is 16 residues long. V dropped 0 bases and J dropped 0 bases, with 11 bases sitting between them. The germline CDR1 and CDR2 sequences are SGDLS and YYNGEE. CDR3 coding DNA: TGTGCCAGCAGCGTAGTACGGGAAACGAGCACAGATACGCAGTATTTT. Residues: CASSVVRETSTDTQYF. Variable domain in full (rest from reference TRBV9 and TRBJ2-3): DSGVTQTPKHLITATGQRVTLRCSPRSGDLSVYWYQQSLDQGLQFLIQYYNGEERAKGNILERFSAQQFPDLHSELNLSSLELGDSALYFCASSVVRETSTDTQYFGPGTRLTVL.

The chain is built from TRBV11-2 and TRBJ2-7; 10 bases map to TRBD1. The CDR3 has 19 amino acids. CDR1 is SGHAT and CDR2 is FQNNGV in the germline V gene. V was pared by 2 bases and J by 3 bases, with 16 bases of the junction left unmatched. CDR3 sequence reads: CASSLRPGGPDRGYYEQYF. In DNA, the CDR3 is TGTGCCAGCAGCTTAAGGCCTGGGGGTCCGGACAGGGGGTACTACGAGCAGTACTTC. The full variable domain, with the rest looked up from reference TRBV11-2 and TRBJ2-7, is EAGVAQSPRYKIIEKRQSVAFWCNPISGHATLYWYQQILGQGPKLLIQFQNNGVVDDSQLPKDRFSAERLKGVDSTLKIQPAKLEDSAVYLCASSLRPGGPDRGYYEQYFGPGTRLTVT.

The genes are TRBV15 and TRBJ2-7; possibly TRBD1 for D (7 bases). The CDR3 has 15 amino acids. The V gene lost 8 bases and the J gene lost 2 bases, with 19 bases spanning the gap. CDR1 and CDR2 from the germline V gene are LNHNV and YYDKDF (reference sequence). In nucleotides, the CDR3 is TGTGCCACCCAGGGGGGAGCAGGAAAAGCCTACGAGCAGTACTTC. This codes for CATQGGAGKAYEQYF.

The V gene is TRBV5-1, the J gene TRBJ2-3; 10 positions match TRBD1. V dropped 0 bases and J dropped 2; count of bases not matched to a gene: 9. CDR1 SGHRS and CDR2 YFSETQ come from the germline V gene. This CDR3 spans 18 amino acids. The CDR3 sequence: CASSLALGTGDHTDTQYF. CDR3 in DNA: TGCGCCAGCAGCTTGGCGTTGGGGACAGGGGACCACACAGATACGCAGTATTTT.

The V call is TRBV9, the J call TRBJ2-3; a possible D gene is TRBD2 (6 bases). The CDR3 runs 14 residues. V dropped 4 bases and J dropped 3 bases, with 12 bases sitting between them. Germline loops: CDR1 SGDLS, CDR2 YYNGEE. The CDR3, as DNA: TGTGCCAGCAGCAATCTCGGGACTACAGATACGCAGTATTTT. Its translation: CASSNLGTTDTQYF. Full variable domain (outside the CDR3, taken from reference TRBV9 and TRBJ2-3): DSGVTQTPKHLITATGQRVTLRCSPRSGDLSVYWYQQSLDQGLQFLIQYYNGEERAKGNILERFSAQQFPDLHSELNLSSLELGDSALYFCASSNLGTTDTQYFGPGTRLTVL.

This chain joins TRBV18 and TRBJ2-7; tentative D call: TRBD1 (5 bases). Per germline, CDR1 KGHSH and CDR2 LQKENI. The CDR3 loop spans 14 amino acids. V shed 1 base and J shed 3 bases, with 10 bases lying between them. The CDR3 bases are TGTGCCAGCTCACCACAAGGACAACACTACGAGCAGTACTTC. Translation gives CASSPQGQHYEQYF.